This T cell receptor beta chain was recovered during a study of cytomegalovirus exposure and HLA in healthy donors (TCRdb year 2017). With regard to the full study: An earlier analysis of several hundred of the donors reported 276 Gb of sequence data and some 100 million unique TCR beta sequences from about 200 million T cells. An early release that covered more than 550 HLA-typed donors contained around 330 gigabases of sequencing data and around 80 million unique TCR sequences. Of the roughly 400 genotyped donors, approximately 83% fell in the genetic ancestry cluster associated with self-reported Caucasian donors. The aim of the study was to test whether cataloging public T cell receptors could identify signatures of past pathogen exposure. The study used immunosequencing to profile the T cell repertoires of some 600 subjects and linked those repertoires to cytomegalovirus serostatus. In addition to the first cohort of around 670 subjects, a separate validation cohort of 100 to 150 different subjects was used. To predict cytomegalovirus infection status, the study combined high-throughput TCR immunosequencing, statistical association of individual TCRs with disease status, and machine learning. In a later analysis, previously published TCR beta repertoires from 666 donors were re-analyzed and high-resolution HLA genotyping was added so that TCR occurrence patterns could be studied. The later analysis used no new phenotypic data to find candidate immune exposures, relying instead on TCR beta sequences and their occurrence across donors. An earlier analysis of several hundred of the donors applied high-throughput TCR beta sequencing to assess whether each TCR beta V gene segment acted as functional or pseudogenic. Alongside the repertoire data, information on donor age, sex, ethnicity and CMV serostatus was compiled. A later genetic analysis took genome-wide SNP genotypes for about 65% of the 666 donors and used that subset as a discovery cohort. All discovery cohort repertoires had been generated on a single sequencing platform. HLA typing included class I and class II loci at four-digit resolution. The number of donors typed differed by locus, with roughly 629-640 for A, B, C, DRB1 and DQB1, around 500 for DQA1, 600 to 610 for DPA1, and over 400 for DPB1. Roughly 5 DR-DQ haplotypes were treated as single units for association and clustering because of strong linkage in the cohort. Among about 370 genotyped donors of the cohort, an average of roughly 230,000 unique TCR beta nucleotide sequences was sequenced per donor, of which approximately 18% were non-productive. Points the paper makes about the study in general: In this cohort, only TCR beta chains were sequenced, and detectable features were limited by the absence of alpha or paired-chain data. An association between a missense DCLRE1C variant and V-gene and J-gene trimming of TCR beta chains was found in a later genetic analysis and replicated in an independent cohort. Most TCR sequences were observed very rarely across donors, whereas some public TCRs were present in many individuals. The authors suggested that the approach could potentially be extended to other disease states and immunological phenotypes. Assigning TCR associations to individual alleles was difficult when HLA alleles, especially DR and DQ, strongly co-occurred. In a later analysis, TCR association rates were found to vary across HLA loci, with the most associated TCRs seen for DRB1 alleles and the fewest for HLA-C alleles. In a later analysis, several top co-occurrence clusters were reported to appear linked to parvovirus B19, influenza, CMV and Epstein-Barr virus. In a later analysis, HLA-associated TCR beta chains showed more clonal expansion and lower generation probabilities than non-associated chains that were equally common. Because HLA typing was missing for some donors at each locus, association tests included only the typed subset. A group of highly shared sequence variants was considered likely to be a technical artifact of the sequencing pipeline. Presence/absence analyses assumed roughly uniform sequencing depth across donors, an assumption that may not hold. Linkage disequilibrium might explain the correlated functional status among segregating V segments, but an unknown experimental factor could not be ruled out. An earlier analysis of approximately 500 of the donors showed that most TCR beta V segments appeared in productive rearrangements either about 87% or about 30% of the time, which broadly matched IMGT annotations. In a later genetic analysis, fewer N-insertions in productive TCRs were reported among donors in an Asian-associated ancestry cluster than the approximately 710-donor mean. In both the original and validation cohorts, the classifier was reported to diagnose cytomegalovirus status with high specificity and sensitivity. Over 15 rarely observed V segments, including chromosome 9 orphons, were excluded from the earlier analysis of some 590 of the donors because counts were too low. A later analysis associated 16,951 TCR beta sequences with specific HLA alleles at a false discovery rate of 0.05. A few of the identified cytomegalovirus-associated TCR beta chains were confirmed in vitro to be specific for cytomegalovirus antigens. A further reported finding was that TCR beta sequences accurately predicted the HLA-A and HLA-B alleles for most subjects in the first cohort. The study gave a list of about 150 TCR beta chains associated with cytomegalovirus. Some IMGT-functional V segments, including TRBV6-2 and TRBV6-3, could not be told apart with the 87-base-pair reads, so those segments were excluded. A later analysis found that most CMV-associated TCR beta chains appeared HLA-restricted, with HLA associations seemingly driven largely by CMV exposure. The only immune exposure information available for the cohort was CMV serostatus.

The library relied on the immunoSEQ multiplex PCR assay. A mixture of 60 forward primers for TCR Vbeta segments and 13 reverse primers for TCR Jbeta segments was used in the multiplex PCR. The CDR3 region of rearranged TCR beta genes was amplified from genomic DNA with a multiplex PCR assay. The amplified TCR beta libraries were sequenced on the Illumina HiSeq System as 87-base-pair reads. In the paper's pipeline: A later analysis tallied 80 million to 95 million unique TCR beta chains across the approximately 670 repertoires, and around 12 million of those chains were shared by two or more donors. To remove PCR and sequencing errors, raw reads were error-corrected and collapsed into unique sequences using a nearest-neighbor algorithm that merged closely related sequences. V, D and J gene segments were assigned by aligning CDR3 sequences to IMGT reference sequences. For a sequence to be retained, a match of at least six nucleotides to both a V gene segment and a J gene segment was required. Rearrangements were called productive when the CDR3 lacked stop codons and stayed in frame with V and J; all others were non-productive. CDR3 was defined according to IMGT convention as the region running from the second conserved V-encoded cysteine to the conserved J-encoded phenylalanine. The earlier analysis of a few hundred of the donors excluded sequences that lacked an unambiguous match to a single V gene segment. In an earlier analysis of some 590 of the donors, a V segment was called functional when productive rearrangements were above 56.7%, and segregating when the standard deviation between donors exceeded 5%. To diagnose cytomegalovirus status from the catalog of TCR beta chain sequences, a statistical classification framework was built. In a later analysis, V and J genes were assigned by comparing TCR nucleotide sequences against IMGT/GENE-DB human TR gene sequences. Using the TCRdist pipeline, a later analysis assigned CDR3 sequences along with most-parsimonious VDJ recombination scenarios. In a later analysis, every TCR beta chain was defined by the combination of its CDR3 amino acid sequence and its V-gene family, and reads without a unique V-gene family were dropped. As a way to deal with suspected cross-contamination and a sequencing artifact, a later analysis dropped 500 to 700 nucleotide sequences that were highly shared and had low generation probability. In a later analysis, a clonal expansion index was calculated for each public chain from normalized within-repertoire ranks of inferred template counts. In a later analysis, generation probabilities were computed using a VDJ recombination model fitted to out-of-frame rearrangements, and the results were checked against IGoR. Hypergeometric tests were used in a later analysis to score TCR-TCR, TCR-HLA and TCR-CMV co-occurrence, with a repertoire-size bias correction applied to the TCR pairs. A later analysis estimated false discovery rates by permuting HLA or CMV assignments 20 times. In a later analysis, co-occurring TCRs were grouped using DBSCAN, and TCRdist sequence similarity was added for clustering within HLA-allele-positive subsets. Repertoires with fewer than 30,000 or more than 120,000 public chains were left out of co-occurrence clustering, as were roughly five repertoires with anomalous nucleotide sharing. TCRdb took over this immuneACCESS table, retaining in-frame rearrangements with V and J assigned. Such tables are incomplete; in checked studies, under half of the missing clones stem from an unresolved V gene, and the remainder is unexplained. That table supplies the V and J calls and clone size; D and trimming were determined from the DNA. This sample holds under 200,000 clones; 75% to 90% were observed only once. Clones ranked in the top ten supply 6.3% of the sample.

The cohort comprised some 700 healthy bone marrow donors. Cohort members were all nominally healthy when sampled, although unrecorded immune exposures were likely present. The donor was CMV seropositive and belonged to the group of 250 to 300 seropositive cohort members. Every donor gave a peripheral blood sample, and the peripheral blood mononuclear cells from that sample were used for TCR beta sequencing. Genomic DNA was extracted from the blood cell samples with the Qiagen DNeasy Blood Extraction Kit. V is cut back by 3 bases and J by 3 bases, with 1 base in the junction unmatched. The CDR3 holds 14 amino acids from the cysteine to the phenylalanine. The sequence is cut down to CDR3 DNA, 42 bases in frame from base 1. From a lookup of the germline V gene, CDR1 and CDR2 are SGHVS and FQNEAQ. Note on this clone: This clone's antigen is unknown. It has no much larger one-base neighbor in the sample; base qualities were not kept.

The rearranged chain carries TRBV7-8 and TRBJ2-7, with 11 central nucleotides matching TRBD1. The sequenced sample consisted of PBMCs. This clonotype was sampled from a man aged 40-49 years in good health and CMV-seropositive. The CDR3 protein is CASSLGQGVYEQYF. The nucleotide sequence is TGTGCCAGCAGCTTGGGACAGGGGGTCTACGAGCAGTACTTC.